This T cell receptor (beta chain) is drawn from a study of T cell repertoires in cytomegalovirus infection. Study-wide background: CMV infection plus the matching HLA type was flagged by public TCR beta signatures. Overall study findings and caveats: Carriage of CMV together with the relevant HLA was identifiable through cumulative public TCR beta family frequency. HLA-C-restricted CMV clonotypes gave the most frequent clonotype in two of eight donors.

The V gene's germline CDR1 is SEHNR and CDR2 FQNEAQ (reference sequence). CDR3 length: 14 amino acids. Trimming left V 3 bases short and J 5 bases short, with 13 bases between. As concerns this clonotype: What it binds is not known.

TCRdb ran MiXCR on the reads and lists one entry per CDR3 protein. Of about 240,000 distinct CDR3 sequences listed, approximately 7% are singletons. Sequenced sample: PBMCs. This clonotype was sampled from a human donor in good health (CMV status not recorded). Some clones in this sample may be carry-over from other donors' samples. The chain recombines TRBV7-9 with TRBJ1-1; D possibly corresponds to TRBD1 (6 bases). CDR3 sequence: CASSFRQAGTEAFF. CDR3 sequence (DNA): TGTGCCAGCAGCTTCAGACAGGCTGGAACTGAAGCTTTCTTT.